Each of the 13 T cell receptor beta chains below was sequenced from the same sample in a study of blood T cell repertoires in COVID-19. Using immunoSEQ multiplex PCR, the repertoire was profiled, and TCRdb retains in-frame clones only, with some absent. The top ten hold approximately 3% of the sample, which has around 160,000 clones, 80% seen once. The sequencing sample was made of PBMCs or T cells enriched from blood (not recorded which). The origin of the receptors is a woman aged 60 to 75 who had recovered from COVID-19.

The genes are TRBV19 and TRBJ2-7; 11 nucleotides align to TRBD2. This CDR3 is 21 amino acids long. The germline CDR1 and CDR2 sequences are LNHDA and SQIVND (reference sequence). With 1 base clipped from V and 0 bases from J, the junction kept 17 bases outside the gene matches. The CDR3 bases are TGTGCCAGTAGTATAGTACCACTAGCGGGGGACCTGGGCGGTCTCTCCTACGAGCAGTACTTC. This translates into CASSIVPLAGDLGGLSYEQYF.

The rearrangement uses TRBV2 and TRBJ2-2; 10 bases are shared with TRBD1. This CDR3 region has 15 residues. Trimming cost V 3 bases and J 3 bases; bases outside gene matches: 1. Looked up from germline, CDR1 is SNHLY and CDR2 is FYNNEI. DNA for the CDR3: TGTGCCAGCAGTGATGGACAGGGGGACACCGGGGAGCTGTTTTTT. Protein sequence: CASSDGQGDTGELFF.

The chain employs TRBV24-1 and TRBJ2-5, with TRBD1 identical over 7 bases. Trimming took 5 bases from V and 4 from J; bases not matched to a gene: 6. CDR1 KGHDR and CDR2 SFDVKD come from the germline V gene. The CDR3 length is 14 residues. Written as DNA, the CDR3 is TGTGCCACCAGTGCTACGACAGGGCCAGAGACCCAGTACTTC. Amino acids: CATSATTGPETQYF.

CDR3 amino acids: CASSRRIAGGDTDTQYF. CDR3 coding DNA: TGCGCCAGCAGCCGACGTATAGCGGGGGGGGACACAGATACGCAGTATTTT. The chain recombines TRBV5-1 with TRBJ2-3; 11 nucleotides line up with TRBD2. The CDR3 spans 17 residues. V gave up 4 bases and J gave up 2 bases; unmatched junction bases: 9. Germline assignment: CDR1 SGHRS and CDR2 YFSETQ.

This rearrangement joins TRBV27 to TRBJ2-6, with D tentatively TRBD1 (6 bases). CDR1 is MNHEY, CDR2 SMNVEV, per germline (reference sequence). This CDR3 is 14 amino acids long. The V gene lost 8 bases and the J gene lost 4 bases, with 12 bases spanning the gap. In nucleotides, the CDR3 is TGTGCCAGCTCGCCCGGGACAGGGGCCAACGTCCTGACTTTC. It encodes CASSPGTGANVLTF.

V usage is TRBV15 and J usage is TRBJ1-5; 7 bases agree with TRBD1. V dropped 1 base and J dropped 0; count of bases not matched to a gene: 6. The CDR3 length is 17 residues. Per germline, CDR1 LNHNV and CDR2 YYDKDF (reference sequence). CDR3 region: CATSRGTGVYSNQPQHF. The DNA for the CDR3 is TGTGCCACCAGCAGAGGGACAGGCGTTTATAGCAATCAGCCCCAGCATTTT.

The chain is built from TRBV7-8 and TRBJ1-5, with D possibly TRBD1 on 5 matching bases. Per the germline V gene, CDR1 is SGHVS and CDR2 is FQNEAQ. V lost 3 bases and J lost 2, with 8 bases in between. The CDR3 spans 14 residues. The CDR3 DNA follows: TGTGCCAGCAGCTTGGACATCGGCAATCAGCCCCAGCATTTT. Amino acid sequence: CASSLDIGNQPQHF.

The genes are TRBV5-1 and TRBJ2-1; 9 bases are shared with TRBD1. The CDR3 spans 16 residues. After removal of 0 bases from V and 8 bases from J, the junction contained 9 bases not matched to a gene. CDR1 SGHRS and CDR2 YFSETQ come from the germline V gene. The CDR3 DNA sequence: TGCGCCAGCAGCTTGGGACAGGGGGATCCTTATCATGAGCAGTTCTTC. This translates into CASSLGQGDPYHEQFF.

The chain uses TRBV25-1 and TRBJ2-5; tentatively, D is TRBD1 (5 bases). Trimming shortened V by 5 bases and J by 4 bases, and 11 bases separated the two germline ends. The CDR3 is made up of 13 amino acids. The germline CDR1 and CDR2 sequences are MGHDK and SYGVNS. The CDR3 sequence is CASSPLRGETQYF. The CDR3 DNA follows: TGTGCCAGCAGTCCCCTAAGGGGAGAGACCCAGTACTTC.

The genes are TRBV20-1 and TRBJ2-3; D is unresolved. The ends were cut back, 3 bases at V and 1 base at J, with 8 bases in the middle. The germline V gene has CDR1 DFQATT and CDR2 SNEGSKA (reference sequence). The CDR3 spans 13 residues. The CDR3, as DNA: TGCAGTGCTAGTAGCTCCGGCACAGATACGCAGTATTTT. Translation: CSASSSGTDTQYF.

This chain links TRBV5-5 with TRBJ1-2, with 9 bases matching TRBD1. Germline CDR1 and CDR2: SGHKS and YYEKEE (reference sequence). The CDR3 is made up of 17 amino acids. After removal of 2 bases from V and 3 bases from J, the junction contained 11 bases not matched to a gene. The chain's CDR3 is CASSFLSLGQGHYGYTF. The CDR3 nucleotides are TGTGCCAGCAGCTTCCTGAGTCTGGGACAGGGCCACTATGGCTACACCTTC.

This chain uses TRBV7-8 with TRBJ2-3, with 9 bases that match TRBD2. The CDR3 totals 16 residues. V shed 2 bases and J 4 bases; nucleotides not matched to a gene: 7. From germline, CDR1 is SGHVS and CDR2 FQNEAQ. The CDR3 DNA sequence: TGTGCCAGCAGCTTATTGGGACTAGCAGTTGCAGATACGCAGTATTTT. Translation gives CASSLLGLAVADTQYF.

This chain connects TRBV27 to TRBJ2-5; TRBD1 matches at 8 bases. The CDR3 sequence is 15 residues long. Germline trimming cut 5 bases from V and 13 bases from J; bases unmatched to any gene: 18. Germline V lookup: CDR1 MNHEY, CDR2 SMNVEV (reference sequence). For the CDR3, the DNA is TGTGCCAGCAGTGTTCAAGGGACAGGTGTCCGGACTCCGTACTTC. This gives the protein CASSVQGTGVRTPYF.